This TCR beta chain was found in a study of cytomegalovirus exposure and HLA in healthy donors. CDR3 length: 12 amino acids. The V gene lost 7 bases and the J gene lost 6 bases, with 13 bases spanning the gap. CDR1 is MGHDK and CDR2 is SYGVNS in the germline V gene. Primers included in the PCR were 60 Vbeta and 13 Jbeta primers. Measured with immunoSEQ multiplex PCR; TCRdb has only the in-frame clones, and not every one. In the table there are over 110,000 clones, about 80% of which are singletons. The sequence derives from a woman younger than 30 in good health and CMV-seropositive. The chain has TRBV25-1 and TRBJ2-7, with a weak D call TRBD1 (6 bases). Sequenced material: PBMCs. CDR3 in amino acids: CASTRGTSEQYF. DNA of the CDR3: TGTGCCAGCACCAGGGGAACCTCCGAGCAGTACTTC.